This T cell receptor (beta chain) was sequenced for a study of monozygotic twins with inflammatory bowel disease. No DNA is given; TCRdb re-called the 5' RACE reads and lists each CDR3 protein once. This sample contains 140,000 to 150,000 distinct CDR3 sequences. The CDR3 covers 18 residues. Study-level findings and limits: Patients got different immunosuppressive treatments, which may have made their repertoires more variable. Twins with IBD were found to have lower TCRbeta diversity (inverse Simpson) than healthy co-twins.

Comment on this clonotype: Its specificity is not known.

The chain links TRBV12-3 or TRBV12-4 to TRBJ1-5; as DNA is missing, the TRBD1 call by TCRdb cannot be tested. Sequenced input: blood. This receptor was obtained from a human donor with ulcerative colitis or Crohn's disease, or a healthy co-twin of an affected twin (not recorded which). The CDR3: CASSYHPWTDYSNQPQHF.